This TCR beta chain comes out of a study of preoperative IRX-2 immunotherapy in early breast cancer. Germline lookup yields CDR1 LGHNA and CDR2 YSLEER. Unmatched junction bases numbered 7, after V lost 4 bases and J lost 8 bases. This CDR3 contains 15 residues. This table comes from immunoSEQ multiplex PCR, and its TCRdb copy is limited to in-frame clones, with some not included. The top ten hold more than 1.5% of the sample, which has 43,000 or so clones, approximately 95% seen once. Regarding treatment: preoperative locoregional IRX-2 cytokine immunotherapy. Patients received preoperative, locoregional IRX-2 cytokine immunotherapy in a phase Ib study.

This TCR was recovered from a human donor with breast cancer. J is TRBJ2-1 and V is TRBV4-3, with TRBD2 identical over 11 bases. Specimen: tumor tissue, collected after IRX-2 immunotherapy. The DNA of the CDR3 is TGCGCCAGCAGCCGTACTTTAGCGGGAGGGGATGAGCAGTTCTTC. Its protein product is CASSRTLAGGDEQFF.